One sample yielded the 28 T cell receptor beta chains listed below, sequenced in a study of vaccination and CD4 T cells after COVID-19. Treatment indicated: roughly 10-day PBMC culture with coronavirus spike peptide pools or control peptides (ViraFEST assay). Sequence data for DNA of cultured CD4+ T cells were generated by the Oncomine TCR Beta short-read assay. MiXCR, run by TCRdb on the PCR reads, gives a single entry per CDR3 protein. The sample yields 12,000 or so distinct CDR3 sequences, 50% to 75% seen once. These TCRs' antigens remain unknown. The sequencing input was CD4+ T cells from blood, cultured in vitro. These receptors were taken from a human donor who had recovered from COVID-19.

The sample holds a few counts of this clonotype. The chain uses TRBV6-1 and TRBJ1-6, with D tentatively TRBD1 (6 bases). Germline V lookup: CDR1 MNHNS, CDR2 SASEGT. This CDR3 spans 15 amino acids. V lost 4 bases, J lost 2 bases, and 9 bases lay in between. The CDR3 is CASSVQGTYNSPLHF. CDR3 nucleotides: TGTGCCAGCAGTGTACAGGGTACCTATAATTCACCCCTCCACTTT.

The rearrangement uses TRBV20-1 and TRBJ2-5; 7 bases align to TRBD1. The germline CDR1 and CDR2 sequences are DFQATT and SNEGSKA (reference sequence). With V trimmed by 4 bases and J by 2 bases, 1 base remained unmatched. This CDR3 has 12 amino acids. CDR3 region: CSAMTGQETQYF. CDR3 in DNA: TGCAGTGCTATGACAGGGCAAGAGACCCAGTACTTC.

The chain recombines TRBV20-1 with TRBJ2-7; D assignment may be TRBD1 or TRBD2 (6 bases each). Germline V CDR1 and CDR2: DFQATT, SNEGSKA (reference sequence). V was pared by 5 bases and J by 1 base, with 18 bases between. The CDR3 loop spans 15 amino acids. The CDR3 region is CSAPGGGSLSYEQYF. In DNA form, the CDR3 reads TGCAGTGCTCCCGGGGGCGGAAGCCTTTCCTACGAGCAGTACTTC.

This clonotype was detected only a few times. The rearrangement uses TRBV20-1 and TRBJ2-5; D gene ambiguous. Looked up from germline, CDR1 is DFQATT and CDR2 is SNEGSKA (reference sequence). The CDR3 has 13 residues. Trimming took 4 bases from V and 2 from J, leaving 11 bases between them. The CDR3 reads CSAISVGQETQYF. As DNA, the CDR3 is TGCAGTGCTATAAGTGTGGGACAAGAGACCCAGTACTTC.

The V and J genes are TRBV20-1 and TRBJ1-5; possible D gene TRBD1, 5 bases. CDR1 and CDR2 from the germline V gene are DFQATT and SNEGSKA (reference sequence). V lost 0 bases and J lost 7, with 22 bases in between. This CDR3 contains 17 residues. CDR3 DNA: TGCAGTGCTAGAGATCGGCAGATTGAGGGACGTAGACAGCCCCAGCATTTT. It is translated as CSARDRQIEGRRQPQHF.

The J gene is TRBJ1-4, the V gene TRBV19; possibly TRBD1 for D (5 bases). CDR3 length: 14 residues. The germline V gene encodes CDR1 LNHDA and CDR2 SQIVND (reference sequence). V was cut by 1 base and J by 3 bases, with 6 bases left in between. This chain's CDR3 is CASSIGQPNEKLFF. Written as DNA, the CDR3 is TGTGCCAGTAGTATAGGACAGCCTAATGAAAAACTGTTTTTT.

The rearrangement uses TRBV6-5 and TRBJ2-7; 8 nucleotides agree with TRBD2. Trimming cost V 0 bases and J 3 bases; bases outside gene matches: 4. CDR1 is MNHEY, CDR2 SVGAGI, per germline. This CDR3 is built from 15 residues. CDR3 region: CASSYSPSGRYEQYF. The DNA for the CDR3 is TGTGCCAGCAGTTACTCGCCTAGCGGGCGCTACGAGCAGTACTTC.

This clonotype was counted between two and nine times. V is TRBV20-1 and J is TRBJ2-3, with TRBD1 matching over 8 bases. The CDR3 sequence is 16 residues long. Per germline, CDR1 DFQATT and CDR2 SNEGSKA (reference sequence). V lost 1 base and J lost 4; bases outside the gene matches: 10. CDR3 DNA: TGCAGTGCTAGAGTCGGCAGGGGGCGAAGGGCAGATACGCAGTATTTT. This gives the protein CSARVGRGRRADTQYF.

For the CDR3, the DNA is TGTGCCACCAGAGCAGCTCTCCTCTCCTACGAGCAGTACTTC. Protein sequence: CATRAALLSYEQYF. This sequence joins TRBV15 and TRBJ2-7; D is undetermined. This CDR3 contains 14 residues. Germline V gene data show CDR1 as LNHNV and CDR2 as YYDKDF (reference sequence). Trimming cost V 6 bases and J 0 bases, with 12 bases left between them. The complete variable domain, with remaining parts taken from reference TRBV15 and TRBJ2-7, reads DAMVIQNPRYQVTQFGKPVTLSCSQTLNHNVMYWYQQKSSQAPKLLFHYYDKDFNNEADTPDNFQSRRPNTSFCFLDIRSPGLGDTAMYLCATRAALLSYEQYFGPGTRLTVT.

Regarding this clonotype: The germline gene is not matched at one end of the junction; a read error may be the cause. V gene TRBV6-5 combines with J gene TRBJ2-1; TRBD1 matches 7 bases. The germline V gene encodes CDR1 MNHEY and CDR2 SVGAGI. The length of the CDR3 is 15 residues. The CDR3 coding sequence is TGTGCCAGCAGCTACTGGGACAGACCCTACAATGAGCAGTTCTTC. It specifies CASSYWDRPYNEQFF.

This clonotype rates as medium-sized. The chain carries TRBV28 and TRBJ1-1; unclear D gene. CDR1 is MDHEN and CDR2 is SYDVKM in the germline V gene. This CDR3 spans 15 amino acids. Between the trimmed V and J ends, which lost 8 bases and 1 base, there was a span of 17 bases. The CDR3 spells CASGVVGSPNTEAFF. CDR3 DNA sequence: TGTGCCAGCGGGGTCGTGGGCAGCCCGAACACTGAAGCTTTCTTT.

This clonotype came up a few times. The genes are TRBV20-1 and TRBJ2-4; 10 bases map to TRBD2. The V gene's germline CDR1 is DFQATT and CDR2 SNEGSKA (reference sequence). The CDR3 runs to 15 residues. J was trimmed by 11 bases and V by 4 bases; bases with no gene match: 14. The CDR3 reads CSATGALAGAVFQYF. In DNA form, the CDR3 reads TGCAGTGCTACGGGGGCCCTAGCGGGAGCGGTCTTTCAGTACTTC.

The chain is built from TRBV6-4 and TRBJ2-2, with a possible D match to TRBD2 (6 bases). The germline CDR1 and CDR2 sequences are MRHNA and SNTAGT. V gave up 0 bases and J gave up 7 bases, with 6 bases separating them. This CDR3 comprises 13 residues. CDR3 in amino acids: CASSDSTSGELFF. CDR3 nucleotide sequence: TGTGCCAGCAGTGACTCGACTAGCGGGGAGCTGTTTTTT.

This clonotype was found a few times. V gene TRBV28 combines with J gene TRBJ2-7; D might be TRBD2 (6 bases). The CDR3 runs 13 residues. The germline CDR1 and CDR2 sequences are MDHEN and SYDVKM. Trimming shortened V by 7 bases and J by 2 bases, and 12 bases separated the two germline ends. The DNA of the CDR3 is TGTGCCAGCAAAAGGGACTTGCCCTACGAGCAGTACTTC. Protein product: CASKRDLPYEQYF.

In its sample, this clonotype ranks as medium-sized. The chain combines TRBV9 with TRBJ2-7, with a tentative D call TRBD2 (6 bases). The germline V gene encodes CDR1 SGDLS and CDR2 YYNGEE. Trimming stripped 4 bases from V and 0 bases from J, with 14 bases between. This CDR3 region has 15 residues. The CDR3 reads CASSPRASASYEQYF. The CDR3 DNA follows: TGTGCCAGCAGCCCCCGCGCTAGCGCCTCCTACGAGCAGTACTTC.

The chain carries TRBV10-3 and TRBJ2-1; no firm D call. Germline-derived CDR1 and CDR2 are ENHRY and SYGVKD. V lost 2 bases to trimming and J lost 9 bases, with 8 bases between them. The CDR3 loop spans 12 amino acids. CDR3 nucleotides: TGTGCCATCAGTGAGGCCCCCGGTGAGCAGTTCTTC. It specifies CAISEAPGEQFF.

The chain recombines TRBV9 with TRBJ2-5, with unresolved D. The V gene lost 4 bases and the J gene lost 3 bases, with 13 bases spanning the gap. Germline assignment: CDR1 SGDLS and CDR2 YYNGEE. The CDR3 consists of 14 residues. The CDR3 spells CASSFGLGEETQYF. In DNA, the CDR3 is TGTGCCAGCAGCTTCGGCCTGGGTGAAGAGACCCAGTACTTC.

This rearrangement joins TRBV10-3 to TRBJ2-3; D is perhaps TRBD1 or TRBD2 (5 bases each). Between the trimmed V and J ends, which lost 8 bases and 2 bases, there was a span of 8 bases. This CDR3 is 12 amino acids long. The germline V gene encodes CDR1 ENHRY and CDR2 SYGVKD. The CDR3 is CAIRDLTDTQYF. CDR3 in DNA: TGTGCCATCCGGGACCTCACAGATACGCAGTATTTT.

V is TRBV15 and J is TRBJ2-5, with no clear D. CDR1 LNHNV and CDR2 YYDKDF come from the germline V gene (reference sequence). The CDR3 has 13 residues. V dropped 4 bases and J dropped 0 bases, with 6 bases sitting between them. DNA for the CDR3: TGTGCCACCAGCAATGTGTACCAAGAGACCCAGTACTTC. Protein sequence: CATSNVYQETQYF.

For the CDR3, the DNA is TGTGCCACCAGCAGAGGTTTGGTTAGGGAGGTCGAGTGGGAGACCCAGTACTTC. Protein sequence: CATSRGLVREVEWETQYF. The chain has TRBV15 and TRBJ2-5; the D gene is possibly TRBD2 (6 bases). In germline, CDR1 is LNHNV, CDR2 YYDKDF (reference sequence). The V end lost 1 base, the J end lost 5 bases, and 23 bases lay between the germline ends. CDR3 size: 18 residues.

In this sample, this clonotype turned up once. The chain couples TRBV5-4 to TRBJ2-5; maybe TRBD2 (6 bases). Trimming removed 5 bases from V and 2 bases from J, with 13 bases in between. This CDR3 is 14 amino acids long. Germline V gene data show CDR1 as SGHNT and CDR2 as YYREEE (reference sequence). The CDR3 sequence is CASSIGGRQETQYF. CDR3 in DNA: TGTGCCAGCAGTATCGGAGGGAGACAAGAGACCCAGTACTTC.

This clonotype has only a few counts. This sequence joins TRBV2 and TRBJ1-5, with D unresolved. Germline V gives CDR1 SNHLY, CDR2 FYNNEI. The V gene lost 6 bases and the J gene lost 7 bases, with 10 bases spanning the gap. The CDR3 totals 12 residues. CDR3 DNA sequence: TGTGCCAGCAGGGAGGGAGGGCAGCCCCAGCATTTT. It is translated as CASREGGQPQHF. Combining the CDR3 with reference TRBV2 and TRBJ1-5 gives the whole variable domain EPEVTQTPSHQVTQMGQEVILRCVPISNHLYFYWYRQILGQKVEFLVSFYNNEISEKSEIFDDQFSVERPDGSNFTLKIRSTKLEDSAMYFCASREGGQPQHFGDGTRLSIL.

The chain combines TRBV11-2 with TRBJ1-1; tentatively, D is TRBD1 (6 bases). The germline gives CDR1 SGHAT, CDR2 FQNNGV. The V and J ends lost 10 bases and 4 bases respectively, with 16 bases between them. The CDR3 length is 13 residues. The CDR3 nucleotides are TGTGCCACCGGACGTCAAGGGGGCACTGAAGCTTTCTTT. Encoded protein: CATGRQGGTEAFF.

This clonotype was counted a few times. The gene calls are TRBV5-4 and TRBJ2-7; a weak D match, TRBD1 (5 bases). Germline V gene data show CDR1 as SGHNT and CDR2 as YYREEE (reference sequence). The CDR3 covers 14 residues. V was clipped by 0 bases and J by 2 bases, with 9 bases between them. CDR3 coding DNA: TGTGCCAGCAGCTTGGGACAGCTCCCCTACGAGCAGTACTTC. This encodes CASSLGQLPYEQYF.

CDR3 in amino acids: CASSPQGSVETQYF. The DNA for the CDR3 is TGTGCCAGCAGTCCACAGGGAAGCGTAGAGACCCAGTACTTC. V is TRBV7-3 and J is TRBJ2-5; tentative D call: TRBD1 (6 bases). Trimming cost V 6 bases and J 4 bases, with 15 bases left between them. The CDR3 spans 14 residues. CDR1 SGHTA and CDR2 FQGTGA come from the germline V gene.

This clonotype was seen a handful of times. The V call is TRBV27, the J call TRBJ1-6; TRBD1 agrees at 7 bases. Germline V CDR1 and CDR2: MNHEY, SMNVEV (reference sequence). V shed 4 bases and J 9 bases; nucleotides not matched to a gene: 9. This CDR3 has 15 residues. CDR3 sequence: CASSSRDRAPSPLHF. The CDR3 DNA sequence: TGTGCCAGCAGTTCCCGAGACAGGGCGCCTTCACCCCTCCACTTT.

J is TRBJ2-7 and V is TRBV12-3 or TRBV12-4; the D is unclear. The CDR3 is 13 residues long. Deletions cut 6 bases from V and 7 bases from J, with 16 bases between. The CDR3 loop is CASSPYGDREQYF. The CDR3 region has the DNA TGTGCCAGCAGCCCTTACGGCGATCGTGAGCAGTACTTC.

The chain carries TRBV6-1 and TRBJ2-4, with D maybe TRBD2 (6 bases). Germline V gene data show CDR1 as MNHNS and CDR2 as SASEGT. Trimming removed 7 bases at V and 2 bases at J, with 18 bases between. CDR3 length: 16 residues. The CDR3 protein is CASTPDPAGSKNIQYF. The DNA of the CDR3 is TGTGCCAGCACCCCGGACCCGGCGGGGTCCAAAAACATTCAGTACTTC.